The 17 T cell receptor beta chains below were found in one sample sequenced in a study of shared clonotypes between healthy human individuals (dated by TCRdb to 2020 to 2022). The library came from the immunoSEQ multiplex PCR assay. The source is immuneACCESS, and TCRdb retained only in-frame sequences with V and J called. Part of the clones is not carried over; for the studies checked, unresolved V genes explain less than half of this, and the remainder is unexplained. The sample table shows over a million clones, and 98% are seen once. Of the sample, about 0.45% falls within the top ten clones. Sequences were obtained from naive CD4+ T cells sorted from blood. The cell subset or site label of this sample denotes: CD45RA+ positively selected. The source of these receptors is a man aged 30-40 years in good health.

The chain employs TRBV27 and TRBJ1-4; D is possibly TRBD1 (5 bases). V gave up 4 bases and J gave up 5 bases, with 11 bases separating them. Germline CDR1 MNHEY, CDR2 SMNVEV (reference sequence). This CDR3 contains 14 residues. As DNA, the CDR3 is TGTGCCAGCAGTTCGAGATGGGGGAATGAAAAACTGTTTTTT. This translates into CASSSRWGNEKLFF. The full variable domain, in which reference TRBV27 and TRBJ1-4 provide the parts outside the CDR3, is EAQVTQNPRYLITVTGKKLTVTCSQNMNHEYMSWYRQDPGLGLRQIYYSMNVEVTDKGDVPEGYKVSRKEKRNFPLILESPSPNQTSLYFCASSSRWGNEKLFFGSGTQLSVL.

This chain links TRBV10-3 with TRBJ2-2; 8 nucleotides match TRBD1. Germline assignment: CDR1 ENHRY and CDR2 SYGVKD. Losses at the gene ends were 0 bases for V and 7 bases for J; bases not matched to a gene: 1. The CDR3 sequence is 14 residues long. Written as DNA, the CDR3 is TGTGCCATCAGTGAGTCGGGGACAGGCGGGGAGCTGTTTTTT. Translation: CAISESGTGGELFF.

V and J are TRBV4-1 and TRBJ2-5, with D possibly being TRBD1 (5 bases). Germline-derived CDR1 and CDR2 are MGHRA and YSYEKL. V lost 0 bases, J lost 5 bases, and 13 bases lay in between. The CDR3 totals 15 residues. The CDR3 sequence: CASSQDGAVGETQYF. CDR3 bases: TGCGCCAGCAGCCAAGATGGGGCTGTAGGGGAGACCCAGTACTTC.

The V call is TRBV6-5, the J call TRBJ2-7, with TRBD2 matching over 9 bases. J was trimmed by 3 bases and V by 6 bases; bases with no gene match: 6. Germline CDR1 MNHEY, CDR2 SVGAGI. The CDR3 extends over 14 amino acids. CDR3 nucleotide sequence: TGTGCCAGCAGAAAGTTAGCGGGAGTCTACGAGCAGTACTTC. Protein sequence: CASRKLAGVYEQYF.

The chain has TRBV5-1 and TRBJ2-4; 8 nucleotides agree with TRBD1. The CDR3 contains 19 residues. Germline V gene sequence: CDR1 SGHRS, CDR2 YFSETQ. V shed 1 base and J 0 bases; nucleotides not matched to a gene: 12. CDR3 sequence (DNA): TGCGCCAGCAGCTTGACTCTGGGGACAGGCCATCTAGCCAAAAACATTCAGTACTTC. Amino acids: CASSLTLGTGHLAKNIQYF.

This chain joins TRBV7-6 and TRBJ2-7, with D possibly being TRBD1 (5 bases). The V and J ends lost 1 base and 6 bases respectively, with 19 bases between them. The germline V gene encodes CDR1 SGHVS and CDR2 FNYEAQ. This CDR3 is 16 amino acids long. The CDR3 DNA is TGTGCCAGCAGCTTAGGAGTGTTTACTGCGCAGGGCGAGCAGTACTTC. Translating it yields CASSLGVFTAQGEQYF.

The V and J genes are TRBV18 and TRBJ2-5; 7 bases agree with TRBD1. The CDR3 is 15 residues long. The trim removed 4 bases at V and 1 base at J, leaving 6 bases unmatched. Germline CDR1 is KGHSH and CDR2 is LQKENI. CDR3 protein: CASSRSTGLQETQYF. CDR3 nucleotides: TGTGCCAGCTCACGCTCGACAGGGCTCCAAGAGACCCAGTACTTC.

The genes are TRBV4-1 and TRBJ1-2; D not certain. The CDR3 is 13 residues long. The V gene lost 2 bases and the J gene lost 7 bases, with 11 bases spanning the gap. Germline assignment: CDR1 MGHRA and CDR2 YSYEKL. CDR3 DNA: TGCGCCAGCAGCCAATCGTCCGTTGGTGGCTACACCTTC. This gives the protein CASSQSSVGGYTF.

The chain uses TRBV19 and TRBJ1-5; D uncertain. The CDR3 spans 19 residues. V dropped 6 bases and J dropped 4 bases, with 28 bases sitting between them. Germline loops: CDR1 LNHDA, CDR2 SQIVND (reference sequence). The DNA for the CDR3 is TGTGCCAGTAGCCTGCTGATAGACGAGACTGGAAGGGCAAATCAGCCCCAGCATTTT. It codes for CASSLLIDETGRANQPQHF.

The V call is TRBV6-5, the J call TRBJ2-5; weak D call: TRBD2 (5 bases). The CDR3 contains 15 residues. V lost 4 bases, J lost 5 bases, and 17 bases lay in between. Per the germline V gene, CDR1 is MNHEY and CDR2 is SVGAGI. The CDR3 nucleotides are TGTGCCAGCAGTTCTCTTACGACGGGAAAGGAGACCCAGTACTTC. Amino acids: CASSSLTTGKETQYF.

The chain has TRBV14 and TRBJ1-1, with a tentative D call TRBD1 (5 bases). The CDR3 covers 19 residues. Trimming pared 0 bases from V and 0 bases from J, leaving 20 bases between. Germline V gives CDR1 SGHDN, CDR2 FVKESK. CDR3: CASSQEWVFERGMNTEAFF. CDR3 coding DNA: TGTGCCAGCAGCCAAGAGTGGGTGTTTGAGAGGGGAATGAACACTGAAGCTTTCTTT.

To note about this clone: Within the sample, other DNA sequences also encode this same CDR3. J is TRBJ1-1 and V is TRBV18, with D perhaps TRBD1 (6 bases). The V end was cut by 1 base, the J end by 4 bases, with 10 bases between. CDR1 is KGHSH, CDR2 LQKENI, per germline. This CDR3 has 14 amino acids. CDR3 coding DNA: TGTGCCAGCTCACCACTGGCCAGGGGCACTGAAGCTTTCTTT. Protein product: CASSPLARGTEAFF.

This chain links TRBV7-9 with TRBJ2-3; the match to TRBD1 covers 7 bases. V shed 5 bases and J 0 bases; nucleotides not matched to a gene: 8. CDR1 is SEHNR, CDR2 FQNEAQ, per germline (reference sequence). The CDR3 runs 16 residues. This chain's CDR3 is CASSLGQASSTDTQYF. As DNA, the CDR3 is TGTGCCAGCAGCCTCGGACAGGCCAGCAGCACAGATACGCAGTATTTT.

The chain carries TRBV29-1 and TRBJ2-7; TRBD2 matches at 9 bases. The CDR3 covers 13 residues. Germline lookup yields CDR1 SQVTM and CDR2 ANQGSEA. V lost 3 bases to trimming and J lost 5 bases; unmatched junction nucleotides: 5. The CDR3 region is CSVELAGFNEQYF. The CDR3 DNA follows: TGCAGCGTTGAGCTAGCGGGATTCAACGAGCAGTACTTC.

The chain uses TRBV10-3 and TRBJ2-1; 11 bases agree with TRBD2. V was pared by 5 bases and J by 9 bases, with 6 bases of the junction left unmatched. This CDR3 is built from 14 residues. Germline CDR1 and CDR2: ENHRY and SYGVKD. The CDR3 reads CAISPLAGVGEQFF. The CDR3 DNA is TGTGCCATCAGTCCACTAGCGGGAGTGGGTGAGCAGTTCTTC.

On this clone: The same CDR3 is also encoded by other DNA sequences in this sample. This chain joins TRBV4-1 and TRBJ1-5, with D tentatively TRBD1 (6 bases). Germline assignment: CDR1 MGHRA and CDR2 YSYEKL. V was clipped by 0 bases and J by 4 bases, with 13 bases between them. This CDR3 has 16 amino acids. The CDR3 nucleotides are TGCGCCAGCAGCCAAGATTCCGGACAGCAAAATCAGCCCCAGCATTTT. Its protein product is CASSQDSGQQNQPQHF.

The chain employs TRBV10-3 and TRBJ2-7, with D tentatively TRBD2 (5 bases). This CDR3 comprises 15 residues. V was shortened by 8 bases and J by 5 bases, with 22 bases between the two germline ends. Germline V gene sequence: CDR1 ENHRY, CDR2 SYGVKD. The CDR3 sequence: CAIGRSAASFDEQYF. CDR3 coding DNA: TGTGCCATCGGACGATCCGCTGCTAGCTTCGACGAGCAGTACTTC.